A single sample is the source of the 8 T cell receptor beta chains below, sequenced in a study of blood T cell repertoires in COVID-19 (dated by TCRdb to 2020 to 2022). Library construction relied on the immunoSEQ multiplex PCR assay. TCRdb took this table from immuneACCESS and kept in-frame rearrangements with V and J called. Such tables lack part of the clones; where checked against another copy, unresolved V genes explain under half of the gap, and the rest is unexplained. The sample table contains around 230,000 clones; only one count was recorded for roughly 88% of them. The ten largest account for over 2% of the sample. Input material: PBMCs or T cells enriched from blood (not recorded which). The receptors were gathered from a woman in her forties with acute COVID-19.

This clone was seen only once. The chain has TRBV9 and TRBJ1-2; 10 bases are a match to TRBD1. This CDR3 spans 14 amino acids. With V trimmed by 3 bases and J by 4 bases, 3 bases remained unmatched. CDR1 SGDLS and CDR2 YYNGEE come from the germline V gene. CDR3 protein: CASSGRDRGYGYTF. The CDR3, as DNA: TGTGCCAGCAGCGGCCGGGACAGGGGCTATGGCTACACCTTC.

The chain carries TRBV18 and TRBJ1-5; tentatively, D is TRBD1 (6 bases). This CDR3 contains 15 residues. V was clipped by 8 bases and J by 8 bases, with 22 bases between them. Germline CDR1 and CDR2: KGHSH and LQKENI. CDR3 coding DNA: TGTGCCAGCACAACCGGGGGCGGGGGGTCGGAGCCCCAGCATTTT. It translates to CASTTGGGGSEPQHF.

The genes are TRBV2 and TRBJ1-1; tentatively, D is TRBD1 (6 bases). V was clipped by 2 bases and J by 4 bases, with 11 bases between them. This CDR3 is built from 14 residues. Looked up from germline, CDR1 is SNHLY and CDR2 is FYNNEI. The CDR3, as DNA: TGTGCCAGCAGTGAAACAGGGATGGGCACTGAAGCTTTCTTT. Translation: CASSETGMGTEAFF.

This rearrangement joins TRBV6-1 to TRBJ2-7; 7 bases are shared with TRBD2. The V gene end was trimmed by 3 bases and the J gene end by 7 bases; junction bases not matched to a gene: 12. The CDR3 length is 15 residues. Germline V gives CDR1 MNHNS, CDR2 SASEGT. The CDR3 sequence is CASSDGGGPRGEQYV. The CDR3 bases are TGTGCCAGCAGTGATGGGGGAGGGCCACGAGGGGAGCAGTACGTC.

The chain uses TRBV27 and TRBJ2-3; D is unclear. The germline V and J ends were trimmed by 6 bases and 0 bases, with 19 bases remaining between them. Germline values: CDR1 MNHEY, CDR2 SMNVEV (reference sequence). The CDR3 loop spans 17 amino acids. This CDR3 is CASSHWSERLSTDTQYF. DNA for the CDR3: TGTGCCAGCAGCCATTGGAGTGAGAGGCTAAGCACAGATACGCAGTATTTT.

The CDR3 protein is CASIPDYGSGNTIYF. CDR3 bases: TGTGCCAGCATCCCGGACTACGGCTCTGGAAACACCATATATTTT. This chain links TRBV6-2 or TRBV6-3 with TRBJ1-3; D is unresolved. V lost 7 bases and J lost 0, with 13 bases in between. The length of the CDR3 is 15 residues. CDR1 MNHEY and CDR2 SVGEGT come from the germline V gene.

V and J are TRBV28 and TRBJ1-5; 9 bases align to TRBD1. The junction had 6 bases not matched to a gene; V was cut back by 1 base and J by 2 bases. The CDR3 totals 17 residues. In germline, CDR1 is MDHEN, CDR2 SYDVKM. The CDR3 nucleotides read TGTGCCAGCAGTTTATCGAGGGACAGGGTGGGCAATCAGCCCCAGCATTTT. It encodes CASSLSRDRVGNQPQHF. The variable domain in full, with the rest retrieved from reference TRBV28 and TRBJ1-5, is DVKVTQSSRYLVKRTGEKVFLECVQDMDHENMFWYRQDPGLGLRLIYFSYDVKMKEKGDIPEGYSVSREKKERFSLILESASTNQTSMYLCASSLSRDRVGNQPQHFGDGTRLSIL.

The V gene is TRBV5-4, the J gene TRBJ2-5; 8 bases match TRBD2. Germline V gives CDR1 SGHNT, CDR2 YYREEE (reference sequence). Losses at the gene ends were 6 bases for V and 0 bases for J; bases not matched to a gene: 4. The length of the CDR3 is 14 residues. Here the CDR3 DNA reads TGTGCCAGCACACGCGGGGGGTACCAAGAGACCCAGTACTTC. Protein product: CASTRGGYQETQYF.